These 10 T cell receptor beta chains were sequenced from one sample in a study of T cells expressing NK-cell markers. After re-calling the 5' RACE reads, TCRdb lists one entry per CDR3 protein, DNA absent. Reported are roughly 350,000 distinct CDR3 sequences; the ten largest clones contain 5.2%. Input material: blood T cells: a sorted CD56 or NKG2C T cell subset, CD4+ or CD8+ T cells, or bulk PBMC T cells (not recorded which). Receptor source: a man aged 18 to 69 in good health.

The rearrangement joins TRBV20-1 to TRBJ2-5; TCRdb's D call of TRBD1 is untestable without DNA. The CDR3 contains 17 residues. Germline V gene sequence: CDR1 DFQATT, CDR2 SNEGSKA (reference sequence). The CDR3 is CSASSSSAGGFRETQYF.

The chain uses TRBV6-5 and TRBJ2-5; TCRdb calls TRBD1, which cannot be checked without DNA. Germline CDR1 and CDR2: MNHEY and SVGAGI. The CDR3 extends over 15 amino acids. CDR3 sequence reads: CASSYPGTGRETQYF.

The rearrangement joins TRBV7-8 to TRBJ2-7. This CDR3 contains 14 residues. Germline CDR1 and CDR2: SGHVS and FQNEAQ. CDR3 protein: CASSLGVAVLEQYF.

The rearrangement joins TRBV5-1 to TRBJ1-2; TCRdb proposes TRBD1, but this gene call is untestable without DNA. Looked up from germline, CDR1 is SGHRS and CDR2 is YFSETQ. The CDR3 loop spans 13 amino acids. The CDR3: CASSKNGGEGYTF.

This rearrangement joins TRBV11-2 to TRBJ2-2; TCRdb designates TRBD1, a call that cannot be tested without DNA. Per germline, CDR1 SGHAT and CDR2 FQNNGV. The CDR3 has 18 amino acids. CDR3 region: CASSLLKGGVYYTGELFF.

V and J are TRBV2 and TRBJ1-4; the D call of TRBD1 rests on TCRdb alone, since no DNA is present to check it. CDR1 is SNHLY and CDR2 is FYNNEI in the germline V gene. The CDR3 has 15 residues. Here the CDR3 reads CASRGTGGPERKLFF.

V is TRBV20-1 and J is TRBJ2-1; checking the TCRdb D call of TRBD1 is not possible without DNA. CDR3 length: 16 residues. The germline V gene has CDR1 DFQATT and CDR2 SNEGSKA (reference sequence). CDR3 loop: CSARPPGRLTSHEQFF.

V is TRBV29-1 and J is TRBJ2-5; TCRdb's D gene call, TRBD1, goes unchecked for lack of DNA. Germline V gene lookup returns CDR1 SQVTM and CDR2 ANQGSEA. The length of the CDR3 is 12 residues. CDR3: CSVRGGGETQYF.

CDR3 sequence reads: CASSLAGGAGNIQYF. The gene calls are TRBV6-5 and TRBJ2-4; the TCRdb D gene call, TRBD1, has no DNA to confirm it. This CDR3 has 15 residues. CDR1 and CDR2 from the germline V gene are MNHEY and SVGAGI.

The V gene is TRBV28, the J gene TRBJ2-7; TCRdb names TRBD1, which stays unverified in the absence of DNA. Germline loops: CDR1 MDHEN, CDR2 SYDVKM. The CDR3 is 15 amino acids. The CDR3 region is CASSLAPRASYEQYF.